One and the same sample provided the 7 T cell receptor beta chains below, sequenced in a study of blood T cell repertoires in COVID-19. The repertoire was sequenced with immunoSEQ multiplex PCR; TCRdb's copy has only in-frame clones and lacks some. Seen here are around 300,000 clones, around 88% observed once, and the top ten hold 2% to 2.5%. The sequenced sample consisted of peripheral blood. The receptors come from a woman in her 30s who had recovered from COVID-19.

The chain combines TRBV5-5 with TRBJ2-7; D gene uncertain. CDR1 SGHKS and CDR2 YYEKEE come from the germline V gene (reference sequence). The V gene lost 4 bases and the J gene lost 7 bases, with 9 bases spanning the gap. There are 11 residues in the CDR3. CDR3 loop: CASSPGEEQYF. CDR3 nucleotides: TGTGCCAGCAGCCCGGGTGAGGAGCAGTACTTC.

The rearrangement uses TRBV18 and TRBJ2-2; TRBD1 matches 9 bases. V gave up 0 bases and J gave up 2 bases; unmatched junction bases: 4. This CDR3 is 17 amino acids long. Germline V CDR1 and CDR2: KGHSH, LQKENI. The CDR3 reads CASSPPWDRDNTGELFF. The CDR3 bases are TGTGCCAGCTCACCACCGTGGGACAGGGACAACACCGGGGAGCTGTTTTTT.

The chain joins TRBV5-4 to TRBJ2-2; 8 nucleotides line up with TRBD2. The CDR3 consists of 16 residues. From germline, CDR1 is SGHNT and CDR2 YYREEE (reference sequence). J was trimmed by 0 bases and V by 4 bases; bases with no gene match: 5. The CDR3 coding sequence is TGTGCCAGCAGCGGAACTAGCGGAACGAACACCGGGGAGCTGTTTTTT. It translates to CASSGTSGTNTGELFF.

V is TRBV3-1 (or the pseudogene TRBV3-2) and J is TRBJ1-4, with D maybe TRBD1 (6 bases). Trimming cost V 2 bases and J 5 bases, with 9 bases left between them. The CDR3 has 14 amino acids. Germline CDR1 reads LGHDT; CDR2 reads YNNKEL (reference sequence). CDR3: CASSQNRVNEKLFF. As DNA, the CDR3 is TGTGCCAGCAGCCAAAACAGGGTGAATGAAAAACTGTTTTTT.

The genes are TRBV5-6 and TRBJ1-2; 7 nucleotides match TRBD1. Germline V CDR1 and CDR2: SGHDT, YYEEEE. CDR3 size: 13 residues. V was pared by 7 bases and J by 5 bases, with 8 bases of the junction left unmatched. CDR3 in DNA: TGTGCCAGCCGGTCCCAGGGGGAGTATGGCTACACCTTC. Translated: CASRSQGEYGYTF.

This sequence joins TRBV6-2 or TRBV6-3 and TRBJ1-5; weak D call: TRBD1 (6 bases). CDR1 is MNHEY and CDR2 is SVGEGT in the germline V gene. This CDR3 is built from 17 residues. V was cut by 2 bases and J by 1 base, with 15 bases left in between. CDR3 in amino acids: CASSYVGGRLSNQPQHF. CDR3 sequence (DNA): TGTGCCAGCAGTTACGTCGGGGGGCGCTTGAGCAATCAGCCCCAGCATTTT.

V and J are TRBV7-9 and TRBJ1-1; 7 bases are a match to TRBD1. The CDR3 extends over 15 amino acids. V lost 5 bases to trimming and J lost 3 bases; unmatched junction nucleotides: 9. From germline, CDR1 is SEHNR and CDR2 FQNEAQ (reference sequence). The CDR3 reads CASSEETGPHTEAFF. CDR3 in DNA: TGTGCCAGCAGCGAGGAGACAGGGCCTCACACTGAAGCTTTCTTT.